The 18 T cell receptor beta chains in this list originate from one sample, sequenced in a study of human T cells and chemical hapten exposure. TCRdb re-analysed the RACE reads in MiXCR, keeping a single row per CDR3 protein. This table has 90,000 to 120,000 distinct CDR3 sequences, around 10% appearing once. The sample's time point: patch test 1, 2 weeks after DPC sensitization. Specified treatment: therapeutic diphenylcyclopropenone sensitization with weekly scalp DPC. The source material was whole blood, sampled in connection with sensitization to the hapten diphenylcyclopropenone (DPC). The receptors originated from a woman aged 40 to 50 with alopecia areata. Some clones in this sample may be carry-over from other donors' samples.

This clonotype was found many times. The V gene is TRBV12-3 or TRBV12-4, the J gene TRBJ1-6, with D uncertain. The CDR3 is 14 residues long. V was clipped by 6 bases and J by 10 bases, with 16 bases between them. This CDR3 reads CASRLESAGSPLHF. In nucleotides, the CDR3 is TGTGCCAGCAGACTCGAATCCGCGGGCTCACCCCTCCACTTT.

This clonotype has more than one count but fewer than ten. The chain links TRBV20-1 to TRBJ2-1; D is uncertain. CDR3 size: 12 residues. Germline V gene sequence: CDR1 DFQATT, CDR2 SNEGSKA (reference sequence). The ends were cut back, 5 bases at V and 2 bases at J, with 7 bases in the middle. CDR3 in DNA: TGCAGTGCTCAAGACGCCTACAATGAGCAGTTCTTC. It translates to CSAQDAYNEQFF.

The table lists this clonotype with many counts. The chain employs TRBV10-3 and TRBJ2-1, with TRBD1 matching over 7 bases. With 6 bases clipped from V and 2 bases from J, the junction kept 7 bases outside the gene matches. Germline V CDR1 and CDR2: ENHRY, SYGVKD. This CDR3 region has 15 residues. Written as DNA, the CDR3 is TGTGCCATCAGGGCAGGGGGATTTGCCTACAATGAGCAGTTCTTC. Translation: CAIRAGGFAYNEQFF.

Points on this clonotype: This may arise from a read error, as a much more abundant clone is one base away. This chain connects TRBV20-1 to TRBJ1-3; D not resolved. CDR3 length: 15 amino acids. Germline loops: CDR1 DFQATT, CDR2 SNEGSKA (reference sequence). The CDR3 DNA reads as TGCAGTGCTGCTCCGAGCAGGTTTTCTGGAAACACCACATATTTT. As protein: CSAAPSRFSGNTTYF.

This clonotype was observed at least ten times. The chain couples TRBV20-1 to TRBJ2-7; 8 nucleotides match TRBD2. Trimming at V came to 1 base and at J to 4 bases, leaving 6 bases not matched to a gene. This CDR3 region has 14 residues. The germline V gene has CDR1 DFQATT and CDR2 SNEGSKA (reference sequence). As DNA, the CDR3 is TGCAGTGCTAGAGTACGTCTAGCGGGTTACGAGCAGTACTTC. Translating it yields CSARVRLAGYEQYF.

The chain has TRBV28 and TRBJ2-7, with 9 nucleotides matching TRBD1. The V gene's germline CDR1 is MDHEN and CDR2 SYDVKM. Trimming removed 10 bases from V and 2 bases from J; junction bases left unmatched: 6. CDR3 size: 13 residues. The CDR3 coding sequence is TGTGCCACCAACCGGGACAGGGCCTACGAGCAGTACTTC. This codes for CATNRDRAYEQYF.

This clonotype was picked up many times. The V gene is TRBV9, the J gene TRBJ1-3, with D maybe TRBD1 (5 bases). The CDR3 has 14 amino acids. Germline V lookup: CDR1 SGDLS, CDR2 YYNGEE. Between the trimmed V and J ends, which lost 6 bases and 0 bases, there was a span of 10 bases. The CDR3 DNA is TGTGCCAGCACCCCTGGGGGCTCTGGAAACACCATATATTTT. Amino acid sequence: CASTPGGSGNTIYF.

This clonotype was picked up a small number of times. The V gene is TRBV7-2, the J gene TRBJ1-2; a weak D match, TRBD1 (5 bases). V dropped 5 bases and J dropped 6 bases, with 22 bases sitting between them. The CDR3 runs to 16 residues. Germline values: CDR1 SGHTA, CDR2 FQGNSA. CDR3 sequence (DNA): TGTGCCAGCAGCCCTTTTCGGCCGGGGGTGAGCGATGGCTACACCTTC. It translates to CASSPFRPGVSDGYTF.

This clonotype was counted between two and nine times. The chain links TRBV7-2 to TRBJ2-1, with D unresolved. The CDR3 has 11 amino acids. CDR1 and CDR2 from the germline V gene are SGHTA and FQGNSA. Trimming took off 5 bases at V and 5 bases at J, with 4 bases between the two ends. Here the CDR3 DNA reads TGTGCCAGCAGCCCACACAATGAGCAGTTCTTC. Amino acids: CASSPHNEQFF.

V gene TRBV7-9 combines with J gene TRBJ2-7, with D perhaps TRBD1 or TRBD2 (5 bases each). The CDR3 length is 14 residues. Germline V gene sequence: CDR1 SEHNR, CDR2 FQNEAQ (reference sequence). Trimming stripped 7 bases from V and 9 bases from J, with 22 bases between. The CDR3 is CASKPPGQPLGQYF. As DNA, the CDR3 is TGTGCCAGCAAACCCCCGGGGCAACCCCTCGGGCAGTACTTC.

This clonotype occurred many times. The J gene is TRBJ2-3, the V gene TRBV7-9; 8 bases align to TRBD2. The CDR3 has 16 residues. The germline V gene has CDR1 SEHNR and CDR2 FQNEAQ (reference sequence). The V and J ends lost 4 bases and 0 bases, in that order; junction bases with no gene match: 6. The CDR3 DNA follows: TGTGCCAGCAGCTCCCGGACTAGCTTTAGCACAGATACGCAGTATTTT. Protein product: CASSSRTSFSTDTQYF.

This clonotype has at least ten counts. The chain uses TRBV9 and TRBJ1-4; TRBD1 agrees at 9 bases. The CDR3 covers 17 residues. Germline loops: CDR1 SGDLS, CDR2 YYNGEE. The J segment lost 2 bases and the V segment lost 4 bases, leaving 9 bases of the junction unmatched. The CDR3 region is CASSPTGGVRTNEKLFF. The DNA of the CDR3 is TGTGCCAGCAGCCCTACAGGGGGCGTTAGGACTAATGAAAAACTGTTTTTT. Full variable domain (remainder filled in from reference TRBV9 and TRBJ1-4): DSGVTQTPKHLITATGQRVTLRCSPRSGDLSVYWYQQSLDQGLQFLIQYYNGEERAKGNILERFSAQQFPDLHSELNLSSLELGDSALYFCASSPTGGVRTNEKLFFGSGTQLSVL.

This clonotype was seen at least ten times. The rearrangement links TRBV7-9 to TRBJ2-2, with 12 bases identical to TRBD1. In germline, CDR1 is SEHNR, CDR2 FQNEAQ (reference sequence). After removal of 5 bases from V and 3 bases from J, the junction contained 7 bases not matched to a gene. The CDR3 has 17 residues. The DNA of the CDR3 is TGTGCCAGCAGCCGGGGACAGGGGGCAGTGGACACCGGGGAGCTGTTTTTT. As protein: CASSRGQGAVDTGELFF.

The table lists this clonotype with many counts. The rearrangement uses TRBV7-3 and TRBJ2-2; 9 bases line up with TRBD1. The V gene's germline CDR1 is SGHTA and CDR2 FQGTGA. V lost 5 bases to trimming and J lost 1 base; unmatched junction nucleotides: 2. The CDR3 is made up of 15 amino acids. CDR3 DNA: TGTGCCAGCAGCCCGGGACAGGGGAACACCGGGGAGCTGTTTTTT. This sequence encodes CASSPGQGNTGELFF.

This chain connects TRBV6-5 to TRBJ1-6; 11 nucleotides align to TRBD1. Per the germline V gene, CDR1 is MNHEY and CDR2 is SVGAGI. There are 17 residues in the CDR3. V lost 6 bases to trimming and J lost 9 bases; unmatched junction nucleotides: 13. CDR3 amino acids: CASRTGTGGMNGSPLHF. The CDR3, as DNA: TGTGCCAGCAGAACAGGGACAGGGGGTATGAATGGTTCACCCCTCCACTTT.

This chain joins TRBV10-3 and TRBJ2-7; D is possibly TRBD2 (5 bases). The V end was cut by 4 bases, the J end by 6 bases, with 10 bases between. There are 12 residues in the CDR3. Germline CDR1 reads ENHRY; CDR2 reads SYGVKD. The CDR3 sequence: CAISGTPAEQYF. CDR3 coding DNA: TGTGCCATCAGTGGGACTCCTGCCGAGCAGTACTTC.

The V and J genes are TRBV7-8 and TRBJ2-2; TRBD2 matches at 8 bases. Germline loops: CDR1 SGHVS, CDR2 FQNEAQ. The CDR3 sequence is 17 residues long. Germline trimming cut 2 bases from V and 5 bases from J; bases unmatched to any gene: 10. The CDR3 DNA sequence: TGTGCCAGCAGCTTAATAACAGCGGGAGTTTGGACCGGGGAGCTGTTTTTT. Its translation is CASSLITAGVWTGELFF.

The V call is TRBV28, the J call TRBJ2-7; tentative D call: TRBD1 (6 bases). This CDR3 has 14 residues. Per germline, CDR1 MDHEN and CDR2 SYDVKM. Trimming left V 2 bases short and J 6 bases short, with 14 bases between. The CDR3 coding sequence is TGTGCCAGCAGTTTACTTCCAGGGGCAGGCGAGCAGTACTTC. Residues: CASSLLPGAGEQYF.